These 5 T cell receptor beta chains originate from one sample sequenced in a study of cytomegalovirus exposure and HLA in healthy donors. The PCR ran on 60 Vbeta and 13 Jbeta primers. The table came from immunoSEQ multiplex PCR; TCRdb's copy has only in-frame clones and leaves some out. Of 65,000 to 90,000 clones listed, roughly two thirds are singletons. What was sequenced was PBMCs. These receptors all come from a woman in her forties in good health and CMV-seropositive.

The V gene is TRBV27, the J gene TRBJ1-4; TRBD1 matches at 7 bases. This CDR3 is 13 amino acids long. The germline gives CDR1 MNHEY, CDR2 SMNVEV (reference sequence). The trim removed 8 bases at V and 8 bases at J, leaving 8 bases unmatched. In nucleotides, the CDR3 is TGTGCCAGCGCCAGGGGGTTAGGGGAAAAACTGTTTTTT. It encodes CASARGLGEKLFF.

This clone was recorded once. CDR3 DNA sequence: TGTGCTGCAGTGGGGCCCTCGGGCGAGCAGTACTTC. Amino acids: CAAVGPSGEQYF. The chain links TRBV6-5 to TRBJ2-7; possible D gene TRBD1, 5 bases. Germline assignment: CDR1 MNHEY and CDR2 SVGAGI. CDR3 length: 12 residues.

This rearrangement joins TRBV6-1 to TRBJ1-1; 10 bases are a match to TRBD1. The germline V gene encodes CDR1 MNHNS and CDR2 SASEGT. The junction had 6 bases not matched to a gene; V was cut back by 5 bases and J by 3 bases. The CDR3 covers 15 residues. The CDR3: CASSLTGGADTEAFF. CDR3 sequence (DNA): TGTGCCAGCAGTTTGACAGGGGGCGCGGACACTGAAGCTTTCTTT.

V is TRBV28 and J is TRBJ1-1; D possibly corresponds to TRBD1 (5 bases). V shed 4 bases and J shed 0 bases, with 12 bases lying between them. CDR1 is MDHEN, CDR2 SYDVKM, per germline. The CDR3 extends over 15 amino acids. This CDR3 reads CASSSMGGLNTEAFF. CDR3 in DNA: TGTGCCAGCAGTTCAATGGGGGGATTGAACACTGAAGCTTTCTTT.

This sequence joins TRBV6-6 and TRBJ2-5, with D maybe TRBD1 (5 bases). This CDR3 comprises 13 residues. Germline V gives CDR1 MNHNY, CDR2 SVGAGI (reference sequence). Trimming shortened V by 2 bases and J by 3 bases, and 7 bases separated the two germline ends. This CDR3 is CASSYVGEETQYF. CDR3 nucleotides: TGTGCCAGCAGTTACGTAGGGGAAGAGACCCAGTACTTC.